The sequence of this TCR beta chain was determined in a study of T cell changes during pregnancy in multiple sclerosis. Assay: immunoSEQ multiplex PCR; the TCRdb copy retains only in-frame clones and omits some. The repertoire holds about 93,000 clones, with 90% to 95% as singletons. The CDR3 loop spans 14 amino acids. Germline V gene sequence: CDR1 SGHRS, CDR2 YFSETQ. V dropped 1 base and J dropped 0 bases, with 5 bases sitting between them. The chain combines TRBV5-1 with TRBJ1-5; no reliable D call. This receptor was taken from a female donor in good health, enrolled as a control in a pregnancy study. The specimen was peripheral blood, collected after pregnancy. CDR3 loop: CASSLTGSNQPQHF. In nucleotides, the CDR3 is TGCGCCAGCAGCTTGACCGGTAGCAATCAGCCCCAGCATTTT. Complete variable domain (other parts from reference TRBV5-1 and TRBJ1-5): KAGVTQTPRYLIKTRGQQVTLSCSPISGHRSVSWYQQTPGQGLQFLFEYFSETQRNKGNFPGRFSGRQFSNSRSEMNVSTLELGDSALYLCASSLTGSNQPQHFGDGTRLSIL.